The 20 T cell receptor beta chains given below trace back to one sample, sequenced in a study of regulatory T cells in long-lasting Graves disease. Regarding time point: newly diagnosed GD, antithyroid drugs for less than 3 months. The TCR library was made from RNA that had been extracted from PBMCs in TRIzol. Building of the TCR beta libraries involved iRepertoire HTBI primers and Arm-PCR of CDR3 regions. MiXCR, applied by TCRdb to the multiplex PCR reads, yields one record per CDR3 protein. The repertoire holds 400,000 to 550,000 distinct CDR3 sequences, with roughly 15% as singletons. The same data also went into a second study, on T cells in Graves' hyperthyroidism and ophthalmopathy.

Sequences were derived from peripheral blood mononuclear cells (PBMCs), sampled at new diagnosis, from a patient treated with antithyroid drugs. All receptors come from a woman aged 18 to 35 with Graves disease.

This clonotype was observed at least ten times. J is TRBJ2-5 and V is TRBV7-2; either TRBD1 or TRBD2 may fit D (5 bases each). The CDR3 loop spans 13 amino acids. Germline V lookup: CDR1 SGHTA, CDR2 FQGNSA. V was cut by 6 bases and J by 4 bases, with 12 bases left in between. In nucleotides, the CDR3 is TGTGCCAGCAGACTGACGGGGCCAGAGACCCAGTACTTC. This encodes CASRLTGPETQYF. The whole variable domain, filled in from reference TRBV7-2 and TRBJ2-5, reads GAGVSQSPSNKVTEKGKDVELRCDPISGHTALYWYRQSLGQGLEFLIYFQGNSAPDKSGLPSDRFSAERTGGSVSTLTIQRTQQEDSAVYLCASRLTGPETQYFGPGTRLLVL.

This clonotype has only a few counts. The V and J genes are TRBV20-1 and TRBJ2-3; the D call may be TRBD1 or TRBD2 (6 bases each). The CDR3 sequence is 16 residues long. Trimming removed 6 bases at V and 0 bases at J, with 19 bases between. Germline V lookup: CDR1 DFQATT, CDR2 SNEGSKA (reference sequence). The CDR3 sequence: CSATFRGRGSTDTQYF. The DNA of the CDR3 is TGCAGTGCCACATTCCGGGGGCGGGGAAGCACAGATACGCAGTATTTT.

This clonotype has just a few counts. The chain employs TRBV7-9 and TRBJ2-7; D is perhaps TRBD1 or TRBD2 (5 bases each). CDR3 length equals 13 residues. Germline V gene sequence: CDR1 SEHNR, CDR2 FQNEAQ (reference sequence). V lost 5 bases and J 1 base, leaving 9 bases between the germline ends. CDR3 amino acids: CASSRDESYEQYF. For the CDR3, the DNA is TGTGCCAGCAGCAGGGACGAGTCCTACGAGCAGTACTTC.

This clonotype was seen repeatedly, ten times or more. CDR3 residues: CASSSGPGSYEQYF. The DNA for the CDR3 is TGTGCCAGCAGCTCTGGCCCGGGCTCCTACGAGCAGTACTTC. The gene calls are TRBV2 and TRBJ2-7; D is uncertain. The V gene's germline CDR1 is SNHLY and CDR2 FYNNEI. The CDR3 spans 14 residues. V was clipped by 6 bases and J by 0 bases, with 12 bases between them.

This clonotype has a count of ten or more. The gene calls are TRBV28 and TRBJ2-7; D perhaps matches TRBD1 (7 bases). V lost 6 bases and J lost 0, with 18 bases in between. In germline, CDR1 is MDHEN, CDR2 SYDVKM. The CDR3 is made up of 16 amino acids. The CDR3 DNA sequence: TGTGCCAGCAGGCCATCGGCAGGGGGGTACTCCTACGAGCAGTACTTC. This encodes CASRPSAGGYSYEQYF.

In its sample, this clonotype was seen many times. The DNA of the CDR3 is TGCGCCAGCAGCCAAGCTATTGCGAACACTGAAGCTTTCTTT. Protein: CASSQAIANTEAFF. The chain employs TRBV4-3 and TRBJ1-1; D is undetermined. V was cut by 1 base and J by 1 base, with 7 bases left in between. The CDR3 runs 14 residues. Germline assignment: CDR1 LGHNA and CDR2 YSLEER.

This clonotype came up a few times. This chain connects TRBV9 to TRBJ2-7; 12 bases map to TRBD2. Germline CDR1 is SGDLS and CDR2 is YYNGEE. After removal of 2 bases from V and 6 bases from J, the junction contained 9 bases not matched to a gene. The CDR3 contains 16 residues. CDR3 nucleotides: TGTGCCAGCAGCGTTGGGACTAGCGGGTCTTTGGGCGAGCAGTACTTC. It translates to CASSVGTSGSLGEQYF.

This clonotype was detected many times. The rearrangement joins TRBV12-3 or TRBV12-4 to TRBJ2-3; D tentatively reads TRBD1 or TRBD2 (5 bases each). The CDR3 runs 14 residues. The V and J ends lost 6 bases and 2 bases respectively, with 12 bases between them. CDR3 amino acids: CASRWGFSTDTQYF. In nucleotides, the CDR3 is TGTGCCAGCAGGTGGGGGTTCTCCACAGATACGCAGTATTTT.

This clonotype appeared many times. The gene calls are TRBV7-6 and TRBJ1-1; unclear D gene. Germline V gene sequence: CDR1 SGHVS, CDR2 FNYEAQ. With 2 bases removed from V and 4 bases from J, the gap between germline ends came to 8 bases. This CDR3 region has 13 residues. CDR3 coding DNA: TGTGCCAGCAGCTTAAACCTGGGCACTGAAGCTTTCTTT. Its translation is CASSLNLGTEAFF.

This clonotype has a count of ten or more. The rearrangement joins TRBV7-9 to TRBJ2-1, with D tentatively TRBD2 (5 bases). Germline V gene data show CDR1 as SEHNR and CDR2 as FQNEAQ (reference sequence). V gave up 0 bases and J gave up 6 bases, with 12 bases separating them. CDR3 length equals 15 residues. CDR3 region: CASSLARDPGNEQFF. In DNA form, the CDR3 reads TGTGCCAGCAGCTTAGCGAGGGATCCGGGCAATGAGCAGTTCTTC.

This clonotype was observed at least ten times. This chain links TRBV11-2 with TRBJ1-1; D ambiguous. Germline V gene sequence: CDR1 SGHAT, CDR2 FQNNGV. CDR3 length: 14 residues. Trimming removed 3 bases at V and 1 base at J, with 9 bases between. This CDR3 is CASSFNSQNTEAFF. The CDR3 nucleotides read TGTGCCAGCAGCTTCAACAGTCAGAACACTGAAGCTTTCTTT.

A few counts support this clonotype. The CDR3 DNA is TGTGCCAGCAGTGGGGGGGCGGGAGGCTACACCTTC. It specifies CASSGGAGGYTF. This sequence joins TRBV6-4 and TRBJ1-2; tentatively, D is TRBD1 (6 bases). Trimming shortened V by 4 bases and J by 8 bases, and 11 bases separated the two germline ends. The V gene's germline CDR1 is MRHNA and CDR2 SNTAGT. CDR3 size: 12 residues.

This clonotype was seen more than once but under ten times. The V and J genes are TRBV5-1 and TRBJ2-2, with D unclear. Looked up from germline, CDR1 is SGHRS and CDR2 is YFSETQ. This CDR3 contains 14 residues. Trimming removed 1 base at V and 0 bases at J, with 4 bases between. The CDR3 reads CASSLRSNTGELFF. The DNA of the CDR3 is TGCGCCAGCAGCTTGAGATCGAACACCGGGGAGCTGTTTTTT.

J is TRBJ1-3 and V is TRBV29-1; D might be TRBD1 (5 bases). Germline CDR1 reads SQVTM; CDR2 reads ANQGSEA. The CDR3 runs to 14 residues. V shed 3 bases and J shed 1 base, with 10 bases lying between them. The CDR3 spells CSVDAHRSGNTIYF. The DNA of the CDR3 is TGCAGCGTTGACGCGCACAGGTCTGGAAACACCATATATTTT.

This clonotype was counted only a few times. This chain uses TRBV6-2 or TRBV6-3 with TRBJ2-1; 11 bases map to TRBD1. CDR3 length equals 14 residues. Germline CDR1 reads MNHEY; CDR2 reads SVGEGT. J lost 7 bases, V lost 6 bases, and 5 bases had no gene match. Here the CDR3 DNA reads TGTGCCAGCAGGGGGACAGGGGGTAATAATGAGCAGTTCTTC. It is translated as CASRGTGGNNEQFF.

This clonotype was counted only a few times. The rearrangement uses TRBV30 and TRBJ2-7, with a tentative D call TRBD1 (5 bases). CDR3 length: 14 residues. Germline V gene data show CDR1 as GTSNPN and CDR2 as SVGIG (reference sequence). Trimming took off 2 bases at V and 3 bases at J, with 14 bases between the two ends. CDR3 in amino acids: CAWSIGAQFYEQYF. The DNA of the CDR3 is TGTGCCTGGAGTATAGGGGCCCAATTCTACGAGCAGTACTTC.

The V and J genes are TRBV29-1 and TRBJ2-7; D tentatively reads TRBD1 or TRBD2 (6 bases each). The CDR3 is 11 amino acids. Trimming cost V 6 bases and J 12 bases, with 18 bases left between them. Per the germline V gene, CDR1 is SQVTM and CDR2 is ANQGSEA. The chain's CDR3 is CSVGGVAGLYF. CDR3 DNA sequence: TGCAGCGTCGGGGGCGTGGCGGGATTGTACTTC.

This clonotype has at least ten counts. The chain employs TRBV3-1 and TRBJ2-7, with 8 positions matching TRBD2. The CDR3 runs to 16 residues. With V trimmed by 0 bases and J by 5 bases, 9 bases remained unmatched. CDR1 and CDR2 from the germline V gene are LGHDT and YNNKEL (reference sequence). The chain's CDR3 is CASSQDRAGRAHEQYF. CDR3 nucleotide sequence: TGTGCCAGCAGCCAAGATCGAGCCGGGAGGGCCCACGAGCAGTACTTC.

This clonotype was recorded at least ten times. V is TRBV27 and J is TRBJ2-1; 8 bases agree with TRBD2. The CDR3 extends over 15 amino acids. J lost 0 bases, V lost 5 bases, and 3 bases had no gene match. Germline lookup yields CDR1 MNHEY and CDR2 SMNVEV (reference sequence). DNA of the CDR3: TGTGCCAGCAGTAGGCGGGAGGTCTCCTACAATGAGCAGTTCTTC. Amino acid sequence: CASSRREVSYNEQFF.

This chain joins TRBV19 and TRBJ2-5; D unresolved. Germline lookup yields CDR1 LNHDA and CDR2 SQIVND (reference sequence). The CDR3 is 14 amino acids. V was shortened by 3 bases and J by 5 bases, with 13 bases between the two germline ends. CDR3 nucleotide sequence: TGTGCCAGTAGTATCCGGAGTAGTCGGGAGACCCAGTACTTC. This sequence encodes CASSIRSSRETQYF.